The clone carrying this T cell receptor beta chain has just one count. The source of the sample is a study of blood T cell repertoires in COVID-19. At the level of the study: Acute and convalescent COVID-19 samples came from the United States, Italy and Spain.

Profiling relied on immunoSEQ multiplex PCR, and the TCRdb table lists in-frame clones only, not all of them. The table has roughly 250,000 clones, around 90% seen once. The CDR3 has 15 residues. After removal of 4 bases from V and 1 base from J, the junction contained 7 bases not matched to a gene. Germline V lookup: CDR1 SGHDN, CDR2 FVKESK. The rearrangement links TRBV14 to TRBJ2-7; the match to TRBD2 covers 7 bases. This sequence was found in a woman aged 30 to 39 with acute COVID-19. The sample taken for sequencing was PBMCs or T cells enriched from blood (not recorded which). CDR3 nucleotides: TGTGCCAGCAGCCCAAGTCAGGGACTATCCTACGAGCAGTACTTC. Protein: CASSPSQGLSYEQYF. Using reference TRBV14 and TRBJ2-7 for the parts outside the CDR3, the full variable domain is EAGVTQFPSHSVIEKGQTVTLRCDPISGHDNLYWYRRVMGKEIKFLLHFVKESKQDESGMPNNRFLAERTGGTYSTLKVQPAELEDSGVYFCASSPSQGLSYEQYFGPGTRLTVT.